Listed below are T cell receptor beta chains from one sample, sequenced in a study of Ad26.COV2.S vaccination and SARS-CoV-2 variants. The protocol was immunoSEQ multiplex PCR, while the TCRdb copy is restricted to in-frame clones and leaves out a portion. Among roughly 380,000 clones listed, more than 75% were seen once. This sample comprised peripheral blood, obtained in a trial of Ad26.COV2.S vaccine versus placebo. These receptors were obtained from a person between 18 and 65 years old who received the Ad26.COV2.S COVID-19 vaccine or a placebo. CDR3s include the opening cysteine and the closing phenylalanine or tryptophan. A D gene is named only where the DNA matches it firmly. Where a row states a size, it is once, few, many or the class of an expanded clone; other rows omit it.

abundance: NA
j_gene: TRBJ1-4
d_gene: TRBD1
v_gene: TRBV7-9
CDR3nt: TGTGCCAGCAGCTGGCAGACAGGGGCAACTGAAAAACTGTTTTTT
CDR3aa: CASSWQTGATEKLFF

abundance: NA
j_gene: TRBJ2-7
d_gene: NA
v_gene: TRBV4-3
CDR3nt: TGCGCCAGCAGCCAAGAACCGGGACACTTCTACGAGCAGTACTTC
CDR3aa: CASSQEPGHFYEQYF

abundance: NA
j_gene: TRBJ1-1
d_gene: NA
v_gene: TRBV27
CDR3nt: TGTGCCAGCAGTTACGGAGGTAACACTGAAGCTTTCTTT
CDR3aa: CASSYGGNTEAFF

abundance: NA
j_gene: TRBJ1-2
d_gene: NA
v_gene: TRBV9
CDR3nt: TGTGCCAGCAGCCCCGGTGGGGGCCACGGGGGCTATGGCTACACCTTC
CDR3aa: CASSPGGGHGGYGYTF

abundance: NA
j_gene: TRBJ2-7
d_gene: NA
v_gene: TRBV12-1
CDR3nt: TGTGCCAGCAGCTTTGTGGTTAGCGGGATACTAGCGTGGTACGAGCAGTACTTC
CDR3aa: CASSFVVSGILAWYEQYF

abundance: NA
j_gene: TRBJ1-4
d_gene: NA
v_gene: TRBV13
CDR3nt: TGTGCCAGCAGCTTGTTGAATGAAAAACTGTTTTTT
CDR3aa: CASSLLNEKLFF

abundance: NA
j_gene: TRBJ1-2
d_gene: NA
v_gene: TRBV20-1
CDR3nt: TGCAGTGCTAGTACTTCTTCGGGGAACAAAAACTATGGCTACACCTTC
CDR3aa: CSASTSSGNKNYGYTF

abundance: NA
j_gene: TRBJ2-7
d_gene: NA
v_gene: TRBV6-2/TRBV6-3
CDR3nt: TGTGCCAGCAGTTATCAGTTGAACTACGAGCAGTACTTC
CDR3aa: CASSYQLNYEQYF

abundance: once
j_gene: TRBJ2-1
d_gene: TRBD2
v_gene: TRBV19
CDR3nt: TGTGCCAGTAGTGCCCGGACTAGCGACAATGAGCAGTTCTTC
CDR3aa: CASSARTSDNEQFF

abundance: NA
j_gene: TRBJ2-6
d_gene: TRBD1
v_gene: TRBV5-1
CDR3nt: TGCGCCAGCAGCTTGGTTTTTAGGGGGCCCCCCCCTGGGGCCAACGTCCTGACTTTC
CDR3aa: CASSLVFRGPPPGANVLTF

abundance: NA
j_gene: TRBJ2-3
d_gene: TRBD1
v_gene: TRBV7-2
CDR3nt: TGTGCCAGCAGCAACCAGGGACAGGGTCATTCCACAGATACGCAGTATTTT
CDR3aa: CASSNQGQGHSTDTQYF

abundance: once
j_gene: TRBJ1-3
d_gene: NA
v_gene: TRBV4-1
CDR3nt: TGCGCCAGCAGCCAAGTCAGGGTTATCGGAAACACCATATATTTT
CDR3aa: CASSQVRVIGNTIYF

abundance: few
j_gene: TRBJ1-1
d_gene: TRBD1
v_gene: TRBV2
CDR3nt: TGTGCCAGCAGTGGGGACAGGGGACAAGCTTTCTTT
CDR3aa: CASSGDRGQAFF

abundance: NA
j_gene: TRBJ2-7
d_gene: NA
v_gene: TRBV5-6
CDR3nt: TGTGCCAGCAGCCCCGTTGAGGGGTACGAGCAGTACTTC
CDR3aa: CASSPVEGYEQYF

abundance: NA
j_gene: TRBJ1-5
d_gene: NA
v_gene: TRBV2
CDR3nt: TGTGCCAGCACCCGAGGTCCAGCCGGCAATCAGCCCCAGCATTTT
CDR3aa: CASTRGPAGNQPQHF

abundance: NA
j_gene: TRBJ2-5
d_gene: NA
v_gene: TRBV12-3/TRBV12-4
CDR3nt: TGTGCCAGCCAAGGGATCGGGGAGACCCAGTACTTC
CDR3aa: CASQGIGETQYF

abundance: few
j_gene: TRBJ2-7
d_gene: NA
v_gene: TRBV27
CDR3nt: TGTGCCAGCAGTTCCGGGGCGCGGGCCTACGAGCAGTACTTC
CDR3aa: CASSSGARAYEQYF

abundance: NA
j_gene: TRBJ2-3
d_gene: TRBD2
v_gene: TRBV6-1
CDR3nt: TGTGCCAGCAGTGAAGAAGCGGGGGGGCCTTATCAAGATACGCAGTATTTT
CDR3aa: CASSEEAGGPYQDTQYF

abundance: NA
j_gene: TRBJ2-7
d_gene: NA
v_gene: TRBV28
CDR3nt: TGTGCCAGCAGTTTAACCGGGAGCTACTACGAGCAGTACTTC
CDR3aa: CASSLTGSYYEQYF

abundance: NA
j_gene: TRBJ1-2
d_gene: NA
v_gene: TRBV6-2/TRBV6-3
CDR3nt: TGTGCCAGCAGTTACGAAGGGTTCGGCTACACCTTC
CDR3aa: CASSYEGFGYTF

abundance: NA
j_gene: TRBJ1-1
d_gene: TRBD1
v_gene: TRBV12-3/TRBV12-4
CDR3nt: TGTGCCAGCAGGCCAGGGGGCCGGACTGAAGCTTTCTTT
CDR3aa: CASRPGGRTEAFF

abundance: NA
j_gene: TRBJ2-7
d_gene: NA
v_gene: TRBV3-1/TRBV3-2
CDR3nt: TGTGCCAGCAGCCAAGGGCAAATACTACAGCTCGAGCAGTACTTC
CDR3aa: CASSQGQILQLEQYF

abundance: NA
j_gene: TRBJ2-3
d_gene: NA
v_gene: TRBV9
CDR3nt: TGTGCCAGCAGCGTTACGAGCCGCACAGATACGCAGTATTTT
CDR3aa: CASSVTSRTDTQYF

abundance: NA
j_gene: TRBJ2-1
d_gene: NA
v_gene: TRBV7-2
CDR3nt: TGTGCCAGCAGCTTTTATTCTGGTCCCTACAATGAGCAGTTCTTC
CDR3aa: CASSFYSGPYNEQFF

abundance: NA
j_gene: TRBJ1-1
d_gene: NA
v_gene: TRBV28
CDR3nt: TGTGCCAGCAGTTTGCTGAACACTGAAGCTTTCTTT
CDR3aa: CASSLLNTEAFF

abundance: NA
j_gene: TRBJ2-2
d_gene: TRBD2
v_gene: TRBV7-9
CDR3nt: TGTGCCAGCAGCTTTTTTTCTAGCGGGAAAAACACCGGGGAGCTGTTTTTT
CDR3aa: CASSFFSSGKNTGELFF

abundance: NA
j_gene: TRBJ2-7
d_gene: NA
v_gene: TRBV25-1
CDR3nt: TGTGCCAGCAGTGCTTTAGGGTTGGCCGACGAGCAGTACTTC
CDR3aa: CASSALGLADEQYF

abundance: NA
j_gene: TRBJ2-7
d_gene: TRBD1
v_gene: TRBV5-5
CDR3nt: TGTGCCAGCAGTCCCGCCCGGACAGGCGCTACCTACGAGCAGTACTTC
CDR3aa: CASSPARTGATYEQYF

abundance: NA
j_gene: TRBJ1-4
d_gene: NA
v_gene: TRBV11-1
CDR3nt: TGTGCCAGCAGCTTAGTCAGACCGGGTGAAAATGAAAAACTGTTTTTT
CDR3aa: CASSLVRPGENEKLFF

abundance: NA
j_gene: TRBJ2-3
d_gene: NA
v_gene: TRBV2
CDR3nt: TGTGCCAGCATTGCAGGCACAGATACGCAGTATTTT
CDR3aa: CASIAGTDTQYF

abundance: once
j_gene: TRBJ1-6
d_gene: NA
v_gene: TRBV30
CDR3nt: TGTGCCTGGAGTGGGTATCGAGGGGTTAATTCACCCCTCCACTTT
CDR3aa: CAWSGYRGVNSPLHF

abundance: once
j_gene: TRBJ2-2
d_gene: NA
v_gene: TRBV7-6
CDR3nt: TGTGCCAGCAGCTTAAGCAGGGTAAACACCGGGGAGCTGTTTTTT
CDR3aa: CASSLSRVNTGELFF

abundance: NA
j_gene: TRBJ2-1
d_gene: TRBD1
v_gene: TRBV15
CDR3nt: TGTGCCACCAGCAGAAAATTTGACAGGGACGAGCAGTTCTTC
CDR3aa: CATSRKFDRDEQFF

abundance: NA
j_gene: TRBJ1-6
d_gene: NA
v_gene: TRBV3-1/TRBV3-2
CDR3nt: TGTGCCAGCAGCCAAGATGTGGGGGGTTGGAGTTCACCCCTCCACTTT
CDR3aa: CASSQDVGGWSSPLHF

abundance: NA
j_gene: TRBJ2-7
d_gene: TRBD2
v_gene: TRBV4-1
CDR3nt: TGCGCCAGCAGCCCGCGACTAGCGGGAGATATGAACGAGCAGTACTTC
CDR3aa: CASSPRLAGDMNEQYF

abundance: NA
j_gene: TRBJ1-1
d_gene: NA
v_gene: TRBV30
CDR3nt: TGTGCCTGGAGCTGGGACGCCAGGAGTGAAGCTTTCTTT
CDR3aa: CAWSWDARSEAFF

abundance: NA
j_gene: TRBJ2-3
d_gene: NA
v_gene: TRBV6-4
CDR3nt: TGTGCCAGCAGTGAGTCTAGCGAGTTCACAGATACGCAGTATTTT
CDR3aa: CASSESSEFTDTQYF

abundance: NA
j_gene: TRBJ2-1
d_gene: TRBD1
v_gene: TRBV5-1
CDR3nt: TGCGCCAGCAGCTTAGGGACAGGGGGCAATGAGCAGTTCTTC
CDR3aa: CASSLGTGGNEQFF

abundance: NA
j_gene: TRBJ2-7
d_gene: NA
v_gene: TRBV7-9
CDR3nt: TGTGCCAGCAGCTTTGGGGAAGGGGAGCAGTACTTC
CDR3aa: CASSFGEGEQYF

abundance: NA
j_gene: TRBJ2-5
d_gene: TRBD1
v_gene: TRBV5-1
CDR3nt: TGCGCCAGCAGCTTGGTGACAGGGACCCAAGAGACCCAGTACTTC
CDR3aa: CASSLVTGTQETQYF

abundance: NA
j_gene: TRBJ2-3
d_gene: NA
v_gene: TRBV11-1
CDR3nt: TGTGCCAGCAGCTTAGGTGGCGGGGCGAACACAGATACGCAGTATTTT
CDR3aa: CASSLGGGANTDTQYF

abundance: NA
j_gene: TRBJ2-3
d_gene: NA
v_gene: TRBV5-1
CDR3nt: TGCGCCAGCAGACCACAGGGAGCAGCAGATACGCAGTATTTT
CDR3aa: CASRPQGAADTQYF

abundance: NA
j_gene: TRBJ2-3
d_gene: TRBD2
v_gene: TRBV9
CDR3nt: TGTGCCAGCAGCGTAGCCCCCTCGGGAGGGGGCACAGATACGCAGTATTTT
CDR3aa: CASSVAPSGGGTDTQYF

abundance: NA
j_gene: TRBJ2-6
d_gene: NA
v_gene: TRBV7-9
CDR3nt: TGTGCCAGCAGCCCCAACCGGGGGGCGAATTTAGTCCTGACTTTC
CDR3aa: CASSPNRGANLVLTF

abundance: NA
j_gene: TRBJ1-1
d_gene: TRBD1
v_gene: TRBV4-3
CDR3nt: TGCGCCAGCAGCCAGGTAGACAGGGGTCAGAACACTGAAGCTTTCTTT
CDR3aa: CASSQVDRGQNTEAFF

abundance: NA
j_gene: TRBJ1-5
d_gene: NA
v_gene: TRBV6-6
CDR3nt: TGTGCCAGCGCGCAGGCGAATAGCAATCAGCCCCAGCATTTT
CDR3aa: CASAQANSNQPQHF

abundance: NA
j_gene: TRBJ1-4
d_gene: NA
v_gene: TRBV7-9
CDR3nt: TGTGCCAGCAGTGGCGATAGTATTTCTAATGAAAAACTGTTTTTT
CDR3aa: CASSGDSISNEKLFF

abundance: once
j_gene: TRBJ2-3
d_gene: NA
v_gene: TRBV19
CDR3nt: TGTGCCAGTCGACGACTAGATCGGACAGATACGCAGTATTTT
CDR3aa: CASRRLDRTDTQYF

abundance: once
j_gene: TRBJ2-1
d_gene: TRBD1
v_gene: TRBV24-1
CDR3nt: TGTGCCACCAGTGACGGGACAGGGTCGGGGAATGAGCAGTTCTTC
CDR3aa: CATSDGTGSGNEQFF

abundance: NA
j_gene: TRBJ2-1
d_gene: TRBD2
v_gene: TRBV18
CDR3nt: TGTGCCAGCTCACTCCGACTAGCGGGAGGAAATGAGCAGTTCTTC
CDR3aa: CASSLRLAGGNEQFF

abundance: few
j_gene: TRBJ1-6
d_gene: NA
v_gene: TRBV10-3
CDR3nt: TGTGCCACCACTAAGGAAAGGGATAATTCACCCCTCCACTTT
CDR3aa: CATTKERDNSPLHF

abundance: NA
j_gene: TRBJ2-1
d_gene: NA
v_gene: TRBV29-1
CDR3nt: TGCAGCGTTGATTTGGCAGGGACCTACAATGAGCAGTTCTTC
CDR3aa: CSVDLAGTYNEQFF

abundance: few
j_gene: TRBJ1-1
d_gene: TRBD1
v_gene: TRBV2
CDR3nt: TGTGCCAGCCGCCCCAAGGGGGCGAACACTGAAGCTTTCTTT
CDR3aa: CASRPKGANTEAFF

abundance: NA
j_gene: TRBJ1-5
d_gene: TRBD1
v_gene: TRBV7-9
CDR3nt: TGTGCCAGCAGCCCCGGGGACAGGGCCGGCAATCAGCCCCAGCATTTT
CDR3aa: CASSPGDRAGNQPQHF

abundance: NA
j_gene: TRBJ2-3
d_gene: TRBD2
v_gene: TRBV4-3
CDR3nt: TGCGCCAGCAGCCAGGGCCTAGCGGGAGGGACAGATACGCAGTATTTT
CDR3aa: CASSQGLAGGTDTQYF

abundance: NA
j_gene: TRBJ2-3
d_gene: NA
v_gene: TRBV2
CDR3nt: TGTGCCAGCAGTGGTGGGGGCGCGGGGCCCCTAGATACGCAGTATTTT
CDR3aa: CASSGGGAGPLDTQYF

abundance: NA
j_gene: TRBJ1-5
d_gene: TRBD1
v_gene: TRBV27
CDR3nt: TGTGCCAGCAGTCGACAGGGGGGCAATCAGCCCCAGCATTTT
CDR3aa: CASSRQGGNQPQHF

abundance: NA
j_gene: TRBJ1-2
d_gene: TRBD1
v_gene: TRBV3-1/TRBV3-2
CDR3nt: TGTGCCAGCAGCCATAGGCGGGGGACAGTTTTCTATGGCTACACCTTC
CDR3aa: CASSHRRGTVFYGYTF

abundance: NA
j_gene: TRBJ2-7
d_gene: NA
v_gene: TRBV6-2/TRBV6-3
CDR3nt: TGTGCCAGCAGCGGAGCCCCGCAAGCCAAGCAGTACTTC
CDR3aa: CASSGAPQAKQYF